The 12 T cell receptor beta chains below were found in one sample sequenced in a study of blood T cells in healthy people across ages. Alongside a J-beta primer mix, a sample-barcoded 5' primer served in a second PCR lasting about 7 to 12 cycles. TCRdb itself ran the 5' RACE reads through MiXCR, one entry per CDR3 protein. The data hold some 1.5 million distinct CDR3 sequences, with roughly 43% observed a single time. The sequenced material came from blood. The receptors were gathered from a woman aged 18-29 years in good health.

The chain couples TRBV19 to TRBJ1-2; TRBD1 matches at 7 bases. The CDR3 length is 14 residues. Trimming cost V 3 bases and J 3 bases; bases outside gene matches: 4. Per germline, CDR1 LNHDA and CDR2 SQIVND (reference sequence). The CDR3 DNA sequence: TGTGCCAGTAGTATGGGGACAGCCTACTATGGCTACACCTTC. It yields the protein CASSMGTAYYGYTF.

The rearrangement joins TRBV7-2 to TRBJ2-3; 7 positions match TRBD1. Germline V CDR1 and CDR2: SGHTA, FQGNSA. The CDR3 runs 19 residues. With 4 bases clipped from V and 0 bases from J, the junction kept 16 bases outside the gene matches. As DNA, the CDR3 is TGTGCCAGCAGCTACCGCCGGGACAGCACCCGCTCGAGCACAGATACGCAGTATTTT. This gives the protein CASSYRRDSTRSSTDTQYF.

The chain couples TRBV24-1 to TRBJ2-3; 7 bases agree with TRBD2. The V and J ends lost 9 bases and 4 bases, in that order; junction bases with no gene match: 3. Germline-derived CDR1 and CDR2 are KGHDR and SFDVKD. The CDR3 spans 12 residues. The CDR3 coding sequence is TGTGCCACCCGGGGGGACCCAGATACGCAGTATTTT. It translates to CATRGDPDTQYF.

This clonotype was seen only a few times. This chain uses TRBV6-5 with TRBJ2-1; D is perhaps TRBD1 or TRBD2 (5 bases each). The V end lost 7 bases, the J end lost 2 bases, and 12 bases lay between the germline ends. The CDR3 covers 14 residues. CDR1 is MNHEY and CDR2 is SVGAGI in the germline V gene. CDR3 region: CASNRDGPYNEQFF. DNA of the CDR3: TGTGCCAGCAACCGGGACGGACCCTACAATGAGCAGTTCTTC.

The rearrangement links TRBV5-5 to TRBJ2-1; tentatively, D is TRBD2 (5 bases). The CDR3 runs 14 residues. V was shortened by 4 bases and J by 7 bases, with 15 bases between the two germline ends. Germline V CDR1 and CDR2: SGHKS, YYEKEE (reference sequence). CDR3 protein: CASSLPGSRNEQFF. CDR3 DNA sequence: TGTGCCAGCAGCCTTCCGGGGTCTAGGAATGAGCAGTTCTTC.

The rearrangement joins TRBV6-6 to TRBJ2-1, with 11 positions matching TRBD1. V was pared by 10 bases and J by 10 bases, with 12 bases of the junction left unmatched. The CDR3 runs to 14 residues. Per germline, CDR1 MNHNY and CDR2 SVGAGI (reference sequence). The CDR3 loop is CATVLGQGGKEQFF. In DNA form, the CDR3 reads TGTGCCACCGTTCTGGGACAGGGGGGTAAGGAGCAGTTCTTC.

This clonotype was detected many times. This chain links TRBV20-1 with TRBJ2-7, with 7 bases that match TRBD1. The CDR3 runs to 13 residues. The germline gives CDR1 DFQATT, CDR2 SNEGSKA (reference sequence). J was trimmed by 2 bases and V by 6 bases; bases with no gene match: 7. The DNA of the CDR3 is TGCAGTGCGAGCAGGCAGGGGGCCTACGAGCAGTACTTC. It specifies CSASRQGAYEQYF.

The chain uses TRBV20-1 and TRBJ1-1; D uncertain. Germline V gives CDR1 DFQATT, CDR2 SNEGSKA (reference sequence). V dropped 3 bases and J dropped 7 bases, with 12 bases sitting between them. The CDR3 spans 12 residues. The CDR3 loop reads CSARTVLDEAFF. The CDR3 DNA reads TGCAGTGCTAGGACTGTACTCGATGAAGCTTTCTTT.

V is TRBV12-3 or TRBV12-4 and J is TRBJ1-2; D remains unclear. The CDR3 extends over 12 amino acids. Deletions cut 8 bases from V and 8 bases from J, with 15 bases between. In DNA form, the CDR3 reads TGTGCCAGCGCCTTTCGACGGGGAGGCTACACCTTC. This sequence encodes CASAFRRGGYTF.

This chain links TRBV6-6 with TRBJ1-1; 9 bases align to TRBD1. CDR1 and CDR2 (germline): MNHNY, SVGAGI (reference sequence). Trimming took 7 bases from V and 4 from J; bases not matched to a gene: 4. The CDR3 is 13 amino acids. The CDR3 loop reads CASTNRGLTEAFF. The CDR3, as DNA: TGTGCCAGCACCAACAGGGGGCTCACTGAAGCTTTCTTT.

The rearrangement joins TRBV7-9 to TRBJ2-1, with D possibly being TRBD1 (7 bases). The CDR3 is 16 amino acids. The V and J ends lost 4 bases and 3 bases respectively, with 16 bases between them. Germline CDR1 and CDR2: SEHNR and FQNEAQ (reference sequence). The CDR3 coding sequence is TGTGCCAGCAGCTCAGGGGGGATACTCGACTACAATGAGCAGTTCTTC. Residues: CASSSGGILDYNEQFF.

This clonotype was counted ten times or more. This rearrangement joins TRBV20-1 to TRBJ2-7, with 7 positions matching TRBD1. The CDR3 totals 13 residues. Trimming took 7 bases from V and 5 from J; bases not matched to a gene: 11. In germline, CDR1 is DFQATT, CDR2 SNEGSKA (reference sequence). The CDR3 loop reads CSGVSNRGHEQYF. DNA of the CDR3: TGCAGTGGAGTTTCGAACAGGGGCCACGAGCAGTACTTC.